The 32 T cell receptor beta chains below come from one sample, sequenced in a study of blood T cell repertoires in COVID-19. Here immunoSEQ multiplex PCR was the method, and the copy in TCRdb shows in-frame clones only, minus some. The table shows fewer than 250,000 clones, with around 86% occurring only once. Sequencing input: peripheral blood. Every receptor here comes from a woman older than 75 with COVID-19, enrolled during active disease.

The rearrangement uses TRBV4-2 and TRBJ1-2; no firm D call. The V gene lost 0 bases and the J gene lost 4 bases, with 6 bases spanning the gap. There are 13 residues in the CDR3. Germline assignment: CDR1 LGHNA and CDR2 YNFKEQ. CDR3 loop: CASSQDGFYGYTF. The CDR3 DNA is TGTGCCAGCAGCCAAGACGGGTTCTATGGCTACACCTTC.

The CDR3 DNA is TGTGCCAGCAGTTTTTCCGGGCGGGGGTCGAATCAGCCCCAGCATTTT. Protein product: CASSFSGRGSNQPQHF. The chain has TRBV28 and TRBJ1-5, with a possible D match to TRBD1 (5 bases). Trimming pared 3 bases from V and 4 bases from J, leaving 16 bases between. There are 16 residues in the CDR3. Germline CDR1 and CDR2: MDHEN and SYDVKM.

The chain recombines TRBV30 with TRBJ2-1; D not certain. This CDR3 comprises 12 residues. Germline V CDR1 and CDR2: GTSNPN, SVGIG (reference sequence). V was trimmed by 3 bases and J by 7 bases, leaving 10 bases between them. CDR3 residues: CAWSTIRNEQFF. For the CDR3, the DNA is TGTGCCTGGAGCACCATCAGGAATGAGCAGTTCTTC.

This chain's CDR3 is CASSLVTDSPLHF. CDR3 nucleotide sequence: TGTGCCAGCAGCTTAGTAACAGATTCACCCCTCCACTTT. The chain uses TRBV7-3 and TRBJ1-6; D gene uncertain. With 2 bases removed from V and 8 bases from J, the gap between germline ends came to 7 bases. The germline CDR1 and CDR2 sequences are SGHTA and FQGTGA. The CDR3 is made up of 13 amino acids.

This clone was seen only a few times. Other nucleotide sequences in the sample specify the same CDR3. This chain uses TRBV28 with TRBJ1-3, with 9 bases fitting TRBD1. J lost 4 bases, V lost 6 bases, and 4 bases had no gene match. Germline V gene data show CDR1 as MDHEN and CDR2 as SYDVKM. This CDR3 has 14 amino acids. The CDR3 sequence is CASRNRGLGNTIYF. The CDR3 region has the DNA TGTGCCAGCAGAAACAGGGGGCTCGGAAACACCATATATTTT.

The chain couples TRBV23-1 to TRBJ1-1; D gene ambiguous. TRBV23-1 is given ORF status, its function remaining uncertain. The CDR3 is 15 residues long. V lost 2 bases and J lost 0, with 10 bases in between. The CDR3 DNA follows: TGCGCCAGCAGTCAACTCGCGGAAATGAACACTGAAGCTTTCTTT. Its protein is CASSQLAEMNTEAFF.

This clone was found a few times. This chain connects TRBV2 to TRBJ1-5, with TRBD1 matching 7 bases. V lost 8 bases and J lost 3; bases outside the gene matches: 7. Germline assignment: CDR1 SNHLY and CDR2 FYNNEI. The CDR3 spans 14 residues. In DNA, the CDR3 is TGTGCCAGCCAGGGGGGACTCCACAATCAGCCCCAGCATTTT. It codes for CASQGGLHNQPQHF.

The J gene is TRBJ2-3, the V gene TRBV2; 11 bases line up with TRBD2. The CDR3 runs to 18 residues. V was clipped by 3 bases and J by 0 bases; unmatched bases: 8. CDR1 is SNHLY, CDR2 FYNNEI, per germline. The CDR3 loop reads CASSEELLAGVSTDTQYF. The CDR3 DNA is TGTGCCAGCAGTGAGGAACTACTAGCGGGGGTGAGCACAGATACGCAGTATTTT.

A remark on this clone: Other DNA sequences in the sample encode the same CDR3. The rearrangement links TRBV7-8 to TRBJ1-2; 7 positions match TRBD1. The germline V gene encodes CDR1 SGHVS and CDR2 FQNEAQ. The ends lost 5 bases at V and 5 bases at J; junction bases unmatched: 5. The CDR3 runs 13 residues. DNA of the CDR3: TGTGCCAGCAGCCCGGACAGGAATTATGGCTACACCTTC. This translates into CASSPDRNYGYTF.

The genes are TRBV27 and TRBJ1-6; 8 bases are a match to TRBD1. Per the germline V gene, CDR1 is MNHEY and CDR2 is SMNVEV (reference sequence). The CDR3 totals 16 residues. The V segment lost 5 bases and the J segment 10 bases; nucleotides outside the gene matches: 13. The CDR3 sequence: CASSTARQGIESPLHF. The CDR3 DNA reads TGTGCCAGCAGTACCGCGCGACAGGGGATAGAGTCACCCCTCCACTTT.

V is TRBV10-3 and J is TRBJ2-3; a weak D match, TRBD1 (8 bases). CDR3 length: 15 amino acids. Per the germline V gene, CDR1 is ENHRY and CDR2 is SYGVKD. V shed 6 bases and J shed 3 bases, with 16 bases lying between them. In DNA, the CDR3 is TGTGCCATCAGGGCGGACAGGGAGGGGACAGATACGCAGTATTTT. Translation: CAIRADREGTDTQYF.

This clone was seen a single time. The rearrangement uses TRBV5-1 and TRBJ2-7; 7 bases agree with TRBD1. The germline V gene has CDR1 SGHRS and CDR2 YFSETQ. V trimming: 1 base; J trimming: 3 bases; junction bases outside the gene matches: 13. This CDR3 is built from 17 residues. The chain's CDR3 is CASSLSTRQGSIYEQYF. Here the CDR3 DNA reads TGCGCCAGCAGCTTGTCCACCCGACAGGGTAGTATCTACGAGCAGTACTTC.

The chain is built from TRBV29-1 and TRBJ1-2; 7 bases match TRBD1. The V and J ends lost 0 bases and 6 bases, in that order; junction bases with no gene match: 4. Germline V gives CDR1 SQVTM, CDR2 ANQGSEA. The CDR3 is 13 amino acids. CDR3 coding DNA: TGCAGCGTTGAAGATCTGACAGGGCATGGCTACACCTTC. This gives the protein CSVEDLTGHGYTF.

This CDR3 reads CASSDTGNAYTF. CDR3 coding DNA: TGTGCCAGCAGTGACACAGGCAACGCCTACACCTTC. The chain links TRBV6-4 to TRBJ1-2, with D perhaps matching TRBD1 (5 bases). CDR1 and CDR2 from the germline V gene are MRHNA and SNTAGT. The CDR3 runs to 12 residues. V lost 2 bases and J lost 10, with 11 bases in between.

This chain links TRBV30 with TRBJ1-2, with 7 positions matching TRBD1. Germline trimming cut 5 bases from V and 2 bases from J; bases unmatched to any gene: 17. Germline V CDR1 and CDR2: GTSNPN, SVGIG (reference sequence). The CDR3 contains 17 residues. The CDR3 reads CAWGIRDSPLRNYGYTF. Here the CDR3 DNA reads TGTGCCTGGGGGATCAGGGACAGCCCCCTGAGGAACTATGGCTACACCTTC. Combining the CDR3 with reference TRBV30 and TRBJ1-2 gives the whole variable domain SQTIHQWPATLVQPVGSPLSLECTVEGTSNPNLYWYRQAAGRGLQLLFYSVGIGQISSEVPQNLSASRPQDRQFILSSKKLLLSDSGFYLCAWGIRDSPLRNYGYTFGSGTRLTVV.

This rearrangement joins TRBV6-1 to TRBJ2-5; D might be TRBD1 (6 bases). Germline V gene data show CDR1 as MNHNS and CDR2 as SASEGT. Trimming took off 1 base at V and 5 bases at J, with 8 bases between the two ends. The CDR3 totals 13 residues. The CDR3 reads CASSEGRGETQYF. CDR3 DNA sequence: TGTGCCAGCAGTGAAGGCAGGGGTGAGACCCAGTACTTC.

This chain connects TRBV7-9 to TRBJ1-4; D is possibly TRBD1 (6 bases). This CDR3 region has 15 residues. V was cut by 5 bases and J by 8 bases, with 18 bases left in between. CDR1 and CDR2 (germline): SEHNR, FQNEAQ (reference sequence). CDR3 nucleotide sequence: TGTGCCAGCAGCATCACAGGGCGGGCCGGGGAAAAACTGTTTTTT. Translated, it gives CASSITGRAGEKLFF.

This clone came up once. The chain carries TRBV3-1 (or the pseudogene TRBV3-2) and TRBJ2-5; D unresolved. The V end lost 5 bases, the J end lost 4 bases, and 5 bases lay between the germline ends. Looked up from germline, CDR1 is LGHDT and CDR2 is YNNKEL (reference sequence). The CDR3 consists of 11 residues. CDR3 nucleotides: TGTGCCAGCAGCTCTGTAGAGACCCAGTACTTC. It yields the protein CASSSVETQYF.

The chain carries TRBV19 and TRBJ1-2; TRBD1 aligns across 7 bases. The V gene end was trimmed by 6 bases and the J gene end by 4 bases; junction bases not matched to a gene: 8. This CDR3 spans 14 amino acids. Germline V gene sequence: CDR1 LNHDA, CDR2 SQIVND (reference sequence). Here the CDR3 reads CASSPGRGPYGYTF. DNA for the CDR3: TGTGCCAGTAGCCCCGGGAGGGGGCCCTATGGCTACACCTTC.

A single count supports this clone. The rearrangement uses TRBV30 and TRBJ2-3, with TRBD1 matching over 9 bases. The germline V gene encodes CDR1 GTSNPN and CDR2 SVGIG (reference sequence). The CDR3 loop spans 12 amino acids. CDR3: CASGQGPDTQYF. CDR3 sequence (DNA): TGTGCTTCAGGACAGGGGCCAGATACGCAGTATTTT.

V gene TRBV6-5 combines with J gene TRBJ1-1, with 7 bases matching TRBD1. Germline V gene data show CDR1 as MNHEY and CDR2 as SVGAGI. The trim removed 2 bases at V and 4 bases at J, leaving 4 bases unmatched. The CDR3 loop spans 14 amino acids. In DNA form, the CDR3 reads TGTGCCAGCAGTTACCCCGGACAGGTCACTGAAGCTTTCTTT. It is translated as CASSYPGQVTEAFF.

Here the CDR3 DNA reads TGTGCCAGTAGCAGAGACAGAACGAATCAGCCCCAGCATTTT. This gives the protein CASSRDRTNQPQHF. This chain uses TRBV19 with TRBJ1-5; D may be TRBD1 (5 bases). CDR1 is LNHDA and CDR2 is SQIVND in the germline V gene (reference sequence). The length of the CDR3 is 14 residues. V was cut by 6 bases and J by 4 bases, with 13 bases left in between. Using reference TRBV19 and TRBJ1-5 for the parts outside the CDR3, the full variable domain is DGGITQSPKYLFRKEGQNVTLSCEQNLNHDAMYWYRQDPGQGLRLIYYSQIVNDFQKGDIAEGYSVSREKKESFPLTVTSAQKNPTAFYLCASSRDRTNQPQHFGDGTRLSIL.

The genes are TRBV11-2 and TRBJ2-7; weak D call: TRBD1 (7 bases). Gene TRBJ2-1 matches the end of the DNA better, so the J call may be wrong. CDR1 SGHAT and CDR2 FQNNGV come from the germline V gene. There are 15 residues in the CDR3. This CDR3 is CASSQGGSYYNEQFF. The CDR3, as DNA: TGTGCCAGCAGCCAGGGGGGATCCTACTACAATGAGCAGTTCTTC.

The chain joins TRBV7-9 to TRBJ2-6; D is possibly TRBD2 (6 bases). Per the germline V gene, CDR1 is SEHNR and CDR2 is FQNEAQ (reference sequence). V lost 1 base, J lost 0 bases, and 10 bases lay in between. CDR3 length equals 17 residues. CDR3 coding DNA: TGTGCCAGCAGCTTAGATAGGAGGGGCTCTGGGGCCAACGTCCTGACTTTC. Translated, it gives CASSLDRRGSGANVLTF.

V usage is TRBV7-2 and J usage is TRBJ2-1; 7 nucleotides line up with TRBD2. This CDR3 is 15 amino acids long. Germline V gene sequence: CDR1 SGHTA, CDR2 FQGNSA. J was trimmed by 2 bases and V by 10 bases; bases with no gene match: 11. The CDR3 sequence: CATRRPGGTYNEQFF. The CDR3 coding sequence is TGTGCCACCCGCCGTCCGGGGGGAACCTACAATGAGCAGTTCTTC.

The rearrangement links TRBV7-9 to TRBJ1-6; 9 bases align to TRBD1. Per germline, CDR1 SEHNR and CDR2 FQNEAQ (reference sequence). V trimming: 5 bases; J trimming: 5 bases; junction bases outside the gene matches: 4. This CDR3 has 15 amino acids. The CDR3 DNA sequence: TGTGCCAGCAGCGTTGGACAGGGGAATAATTCACCCCTCCACTTT. Translating it yields CASSVGQGNNSPLHF.

V is TRBV5-6 and J is TRBJ2-7; no definite D call. The V gene's germline CDR1 is SGHDT and CDR2 YYEEEE. CDR3 length: 15 residues. V was cut by 6 bases and J by 3 bases, with 19 bases left in between. Here the CDR3 DNA reads TGTGCCAGCACCAATTTCGGTTTAAAAAACTACGAGCAGTACTTC. This sequence encodes CASTNFGLKNYEQYF.

This chain links TRBV7-9 with TRBJ2-5; 14 bases line up with TRBD2. The V and J ends lost 5 bases and 11 bases, in that order; junction bases with no gene match: 13. Germline CDR1 and CDR2: SEHNR and FQNEAQ (reference sequence). The CDR3 has 16 residues. The CDR3 nucleotides read TGTGCCAGCAGCCCCACCCCCGGGACTAGCGGGGGTAAGCAGTACTTC. The encoded protein is CASSPTPGTSGGKQYF.

The J gene is TRBJ2-3, the V gene TRBV19; TRBD2 might be the D (5 bases). Germline V gives CDR1 LNHDA, CDR2 SQIVND (reference sequence). The CDR3 extends over 15 amino acids. Trimming left V 5 bases short and J 6 bases short, with 18 bases between. CDR3 coding DNA: TGTGCCAGTAGTGTAAGTAAGAGAGGCGGGGATACGCAGTATTTT. Translating gives CASSVSKRGGDTQYF.

This chain joins TRBV6-5 and TRBJ2-2; D may be TRBD1 (5 bases). V lost 5 bases to trimming and J lost 4 bases, with 14 bases between them. The CDR3 is made up of 15 amino acids. The V gene's germline CDR1 is MNHEY and CDR2 SVGAGI. CDR3 DNA sequence: TGTGCCAGCAGTATTCAGGGTCTGATCACCGGGGAGCTGTTTTTT. As protein: CASSIQGLITGELFF.

This rearrangement joins TRBV5-1 to TRBJ1-1; D possibly corresponds to TRBD1 (5 bases). V lost 8 bases and J 0 bases, leaving 11 bases between the germline ends. The CDR3 sequence is 13 residues long. The germline CDR1 and CDR2 sequences are SGHRS and YFSETQ. The CDR3 DNA is TGCGCCAGAAGGGGTCGCCTGAACACTGAAGCTTTCTTT. This encodes CARRGRLNTEAFF.

The CDR3 here is CASKPGTTNEKLFF. In DNA, the CDR3 is TGTGCCAGCAAACCAGGGACAACTAATGAAAAACTGTTTTTT. The rearrangement links TRBV6-5 to TRBJ1-4, with a possible D match to TRBD1 (5 bases). CDR3 length: 14 amino acids. Deletions cut 7 bases from V and 0 bases from J, with 9 bases between. Germline CDR1 is MNHEY and CDR2 is SVGAGI.